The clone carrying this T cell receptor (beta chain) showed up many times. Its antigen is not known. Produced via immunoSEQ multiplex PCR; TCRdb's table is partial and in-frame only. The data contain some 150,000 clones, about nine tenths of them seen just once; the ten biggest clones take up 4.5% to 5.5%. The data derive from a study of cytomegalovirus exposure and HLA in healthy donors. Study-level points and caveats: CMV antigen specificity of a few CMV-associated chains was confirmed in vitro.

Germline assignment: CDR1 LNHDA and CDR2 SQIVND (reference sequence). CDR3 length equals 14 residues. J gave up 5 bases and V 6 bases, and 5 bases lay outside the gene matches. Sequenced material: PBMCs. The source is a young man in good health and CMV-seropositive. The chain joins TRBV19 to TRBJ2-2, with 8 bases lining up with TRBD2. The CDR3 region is CASRYGRGTGELFF. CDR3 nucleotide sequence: TGTGCCAGTAGATACGGGAGGGGGACCGGGGAGCTGTTTTTT.